These 30 T cell receptor beta chains originate from one sample sequenced in a study of prognosis after radiotherapy for stage I lung cancer. Amplification of the TCR beta CDR3 (from genomic DNA) was done by two-round multiplex PCR. Primers specific to each TRBV and TRBJ gene drove first-round PCR. TCRdb reprocessed the multiplex PCR reads with MiXCR, giving one entry per CDR3 protein. This sample carries over 10,000 distinct CDR3 sequences, about 51% of them seen once, and the ten largest clones take around a quarter. The input for sequencing was PBMCs, taken before or after stereotactic body radiation therapy (not recorded which). The source of these receptors is a donor of 50 years or more with non-small cell lung cancer.

The genes are TRBV30 and TRBJ2-3; no definite D call. The end of the DNA fits TRBJ1-5 better, so the J call may be wrong. Germline assignment: CDR1 GTSNPN and CDR2 SVGIG (reference sequence). The CDR3 contains 14 residues. CDR3 sequence reads: CAWSPHRGTDTQHF. CDR3 DNA: TGTGCCTGGAGCCCGCACAGAGGAACAGATACGCAGCATTTT.

The CDR3 DNA reads as TGTGCCAGCAGCTTTGGAGCCCAGGGTGGCTACACCTTC. Residues: CASSFGAQGGYTF. J is TRBJ1-2 and V is TRBV7-2; the D gene is possibly TRBD1 (5 bases). The CDR3 is 13 amino acids. Germline V gene data show CDR1 as SGHTA and CDR2 as FQGNSA. V dropped 3 bases and J dropped 7 bases, with 12 bases sitting between them.

This clonotype was counted at least ten times. The V gene is TRBV7-9, the J gene TRBJ1-5; D gene uncertain. V was clipped by 2 bases and J by 4 bases, with 3 bases between them. Germline values: CDR1 SEHNR, CDR2 FQNEAQ (reference sequence). The length of the CDR3 is 12 residues. In DNA form, the CDR3 reads TGTGCCAGCAGCTTACAGAATCAGCCCCAGCATTTT. Protein sequence: CASSLQNQPQHF.

For this clonotype: This likely stems from a read error, as it lies one base from a far larger clone. The CDR3 loop is CASILSGVNEQFF. The CDR3 nucleotides read TGTGCCAGCATCTTAAGTGGGGTTAATGAGCAGTTCTTC. V usage is TRBV7-3 and J usage is TRBJ2-1; no clear D gene. Germline loops: CDR1 SGHTA, CDR2 FQGTGA. This CDR3 spans 13 amino acids.

The chain links TRBV20-1 to TRBJ1-5; the match to TRBD1 covers 8 bases. The CDR3 consists of 19 residues. Germline CDR1 DFQATT, CDR2 SNEGSKA (reference sequence). J gave up 8 bases and V 0 bases, and 21 bases lay outside the gene matches. Written as DNA, the CDR3 is TGCAGTGCTAGAGATCTCTATGGGACAGGCAGCTCTGGGGAAAAGCCCCAGCATTTT. Encoded protein: CSARDLYGTGSSGEKPQHF.

This clonotype was recorded at least ten times. V and J are TRBV5-1 and TRBJ2-5; 7 positions agree with TRBD2. Germline loops: CDR1 SGHRS, CDR2 YFSETQ. V lost 0 bases to trimming and J lost 2 bases; unmatched junction nucleotides: 16. The CDR3 covers 19 residues. The CDR3 DNA sequence: TGCGCCAGCAGCTTGGGGTTAGCGGTACCGGGGGGAGTACAAGAGACCCAGTACTTC. Protein sequence: CASSLGLAVPGGVQETQYF.

The chain has TRBV20-1 and TRBJ1-6; D gene ambiguous. Trimming removed 0 bases at V and 0 bases at J, with 9 bases between. The V gene's germline CDR1 is DFQATT and CDR2 SNEGSKA (reference sequence). This CDR3 region has 16 residues. This CDR3 is CSARDGQASYNSPLHF. CDR3 nucleotides: TGCAGTGCTAGAGATGGTCAGGCCTCCTATAATTCACCCCTCCACTTT.

Comment on this clonotype: The CDR3 carries no conserved terminal phenylalanine or tryptophan, so it likely arises from a read error. It is unclear where the CDR3 begins or ends on the DNA, so no DNA is shown, and the CDR3 is as TCRdb lists it. This chain uses TRBV18 with TRBJ2-3; the D call TRBD2 from the table was never checked on the DNA. Germline loops: CDR1 KGHSH, CDR2 LQKENI. Both ends counted, the CDR3 spans 15 residues. CDR3 loop: CASSTSGSGGDTQYL.

By sample share, this clonotype is medium-sized. The chain is built from TRBV20-1 and TRBJ2-1; D call uncertain. CDR3 length: 11 residues. The germline V gene encodes CDR1 DFQATT and CDR2 SNEGSKA (reference sequence). Between the trimmed V and J ends, which lost 5 bases and 7 bases, there was a span of 9 bases. CDR3 in amino acids: CSALDRNEQFF. CDR3 sequence (DNA): TGCAGTGCTTTGGATCGTAATGAGCAGTTCTTC.

The chain links TRBV3-1 to TRBJ2-1; 7 bases are a match to TRBD2. CDR1 LGHDT and CDR2 YNNKEL come from the germline V gene (reference sequence). V shed 5 bases and J 7 bases; nucleotides not matched to a gene: 8. This CDR3 contains 14 residues. The CDR3 nucleotides are TGTGCCAGCAGCAAACGGGCCGGGGGGAATGAGCAGTTCTTC. Translating it yields CASSKRAGGNEQFF.

This clonotype was seen repeatedly, ten times or more. The J gene is TRBJ2-5, the V gene TRBV11-3; unclear D gene. Germline CDR1 and CDR2: SGHNT and YENEEA. Trimming took off 1 base at V and 2 bases at J, with 8 bases between the two ends. The CDR3 is 14 amino acids. CDR3 nucleotides: TGTGCCAGCAGCTTAGGGGATAGACAAGAGACCCAGTACTTC. Its translation is CASSLGDRQETQYF. The whole variable domain, remainder taken from reference TRBV11-3 and TRBJ2-5, is EAGVVQSPRYKIIEKKQPVAFWCNPISGHNTLYWYLQNLGQGPELLIRYENEEAVDDSQLPKDRFSAERLKGVDSTLKIQPAELGDSAVYLCASSLGDRQETQYFGPGTRLLVL.

J is TRBJ1-2 and V is TRBV27, with 7 positions matching TRBD1. This CDR3 region has 13 residues. CDR1 is MNHEY and CDR2 is SMNVEV in the germline V gene (reference sequence). With 6 bases clipped from V and 2 bases from J, the junction kept 3 bases outside the gene matches. CDR3: CASRQGQNYGYTF. The CDR3 nucleotides read TGTGCCAGCAGGCAGGGACAGAACTATGGCTACACCTTC.

This clonotype was seen ten or more times. The genes are TRBV6-2 or TRBV6-3 and TRBJ1-2, with 11 bases that match TRBD1. CDR1 and CDR2 from the germline V gene are MNHEY and SVGEGT. The CDR3 contains 15 residues. V gave up 6 bases and J gave up 1 base; unmatched junction bases: 4. The CDR3: CASRDRGLGNYGYTF. The CDR3 DNA is TGTGCCAGCAGGGACAGGGGGCTCGGTAACTATGGCTACACCTTC.

Worth noting for this clonotype: Germline is not matched at one junction end, which may reflect a read error. This chain connects TRBV20-1 to TRBJ2-7; 10 bases line up with TRBD2. The germline V gene encodes CDR1 DFQATT and CDR2 SNEGSKA (reference sequence). CDR3 length: 11 residues. CDR3 sequence (DNA): TGCAGTACTAGCGGGATGACCGAGCAGTACTTC. This encodes CSTSGMTEQYF.

By share, this clonotype ranks as medium-sized. V usage is TRBV6-1 and J usage is TRBJ1-2; 9 bases map to TRBD1. Germline V gives CDR1 MNHNS, CDR2 SASEGT. This CDR3 has 18 amino acids. The J segment lost 5 bases and the V segment lost 0 bases, leaving 13 bases of the junction unmatched. The CDR3, as DNA: TGTGCCAGCAGTGAAGCCCCGAATTTGGGGACAGGGAGTTATGGCTACACCTTC. Its translation: CASSEAPNLGTGSYGYTF.

The J gene is TRBJ2-2, the V gene TRBV11-2; no clear D. CDR1 and CDR2 from the germline V gene are SGHAT and FQNNGV. The CDR3 is 15 residues long. V lost 1 base and J 1 base, leaving 7 bases between the germline ends. CDR3 bases: TGTGCCAGCAGCTTAGCCAGGCGGAACACCGGGGAGCTGTTTTTT. This gives the protein CASSLARRNTGELFF.

This clonotype was detected ten times or more. The gene calls are TRBV19 and TRBJ2-2, with TRBD1 matching over 8 bases. CDR3 length: 15 amino acids. Germline assignment: CDR1 LNHDA and CDR2 SQIVND (reference sequence). V lost 3 bases, J lost 4 bases, and 4 bases stayed unmatched. The CDR3 nucleotides are TGTGCCAGTAGTATTGGGCAGGGGGCCACCGGGGAGCTGTTTTTT. This codes for CASSIGQGATGELFF.

The chain links TRBV16 to TRBJ1-2, with unresolved D. V lost 0 bases and J 2 bases, leaving 4 bases between the germline ends. Germline V gene sequence: CDR1 KGHSY, CDR2 FQNENV. This CDR3 has 13 amino acids. The CDR3 DNA reads TGTGCCAGCAGCCAATCACGGAACTATGGCTACACCTTC. This sequence encodes CASSQSRNYGYTF.

This clonotype was counted between two and nine times. One end of the junction varies from germline; a read error may be responsible. This rearrangement joins TRBV6-5 to TRBJ1-6, with 9 positions matching TRBD1. The germline V gene has CDR1 MNHEY and CDR2 SVGAGI. CDR3 length: 19 residues. Here the CDR3 reads CVSSYQGGQGSSYNSSLHF. The DNA of the CDR3 is TGTGTCAGCAGTTACCAGGGGGGACAGGGTAGCTCCTATAATTCATCCCTCCACTTT.

This sequence joins TRBV19 and TRBJ2-7; D is perhaps TRBD1 (6 bases). Germline V gene data show CDR1 as LNHDA and CDR2 as SQIVND (reference sequence). The CDR3 runs to 13 residues. Trimming removed 5 bases from V and 5 bases from J, with 13 bases in between. The CDR3 is CASSVGQTHEQYF. The DNA for the CDR3 is TGTGCCAGTAGTGTAGGACAGACCCACGAGCAGTACTTC.

This chain joins TRBV7-9 and TRBJ1-2; weak D call: TRBD1 (6 bases). V was clipped by 6 bases and J by 4 bases, with 9 bases between them. The CDR3 spans 12 residues. Germline CDR1 and CDR2: SEHNR and FQNEAQ (reference sequence). The CDR3 DNA reads TGTGCCAGCAGTCGGACAGCCTATGGCTACACCTTC. It encodes CASSRTAYGYTF.

V usage is TRBV19 and J usage is TRBJ2-1; D not certain. The V gene lost 1 base and the J gene lost 7 bases, with 11 bases spanning the gap. Germline values: CDR1 LNHDA, CDR2 SQIVND (reference sequence). The CDR3 consists of 14 residues. CDR3 in DNA: TGTGCCAGTAGTATAGTTGGGGTATCAAATGAGCAGTTCTTC. It is translated as CASSIVGVSNEQFF.

This clonotype was observed at least ten times. The chain links TRBV27 to TRBJ2-4, with 8 bases fitting TRBD1. This CDR3 is built from 18 residues. Germline V CDR1 and CDR2: MNHEY, SMNVEV (reference sequence). Trimming cost V 8 bases and J 0 bases; bases outside gene matches: 15. The CDR3 loop reads CASRSGQGPPIAKNIQYF. The CDR3 DNA reads as TGTGCCAGCCGAAGCGGACAGGGCCCCCCCATAGCCAAAAACATTCAGTACTTC.

The chain employs TRBV11-2 and TRBJ2-7; 8 bases map to TRBD1. The germline gives CDR1 SGHAT, CDR2 FQNNGV. Trimming removed 5 bases from V and 4 bases from J; junction bases left unmatched: 7. The CDR3 has 14 amino acids. The CDR3 DNA follows: TGTGCCAGCAGCGCCTCCCAGGGGGCTTACGAGCAGTACTTC. It encodes CASSASQGAYEQYF.

This clonotype was counted at least ten times. The J gene is TRBJ2-1, the V gene TRBV18; no firm D call. This CDR3 has 16 amino acids. Trimming pared 5 bases from V and 8 bases from J, leaving 22 bases between. CDR1 is KGHSH, CDR2 LQKENI, per germline. CDR3 coding DNA: TGTGCCAGCTCAACGGACCCCCCGGCTTCGGGCGATGAGCAGTTCTTC. Translating it yields CASSTDPPASGDEQFF.

The V and J genes are TRBV27 and TRBJ2-3; D gene unclear. CDR3 length equals 13 residues. Per germline, CDR1 MNHEY and CDR2 SMNVEV (reference sequence). V lost 11 bases and J 4 bases, leaving 16 bases between the germline ends. For the CDR3, the DNA is TGTGCCGGCTCAACGCTAGGGTCAGATACGCAGTATTTT. The encoded protein is CAGSTLGSDTQYF.

For this clonotype: An end of the junction differs from the germline gene, which may be a read error. The rearrangement links TRBV5-5 to TRBJ1-4, with D uncertain. The CDR3 extends over 15 amino acids. Germline V CDR1 and CDR2: SGHKS, YYEKEE (reference sequence). CDR3 in amino acids: CASSLAVTSNEKLFF. CDR3 nucleotides: TGTGCCAGCAGCTTGGCCGTCACATCTAATGAGAAACTGTTTTTT.

The chain recombines TRBV2 with TRBJ2-1; tentatively, D is TRBD1 (5 bases). V was clipped by 7 bases and J by 0 bases, with 22 bases between them. CDR1 is SNHLY, CDR2 FYNNEI, per germline. The CDR3 is 18 amino acids. This CDR3 is CASMVGAPIADSYNEQFF. CDR3 nucleotide sequence: TGTGCCAGCATGGTTGGGGCCCCCATAGCTGACTCCTACAATGAGCAGTTCTTC.

The genes are TRBV6-1 and TRBJ2-7; D perhaps matches TRBD1 (6 bases). Trimming shortened V by 6 bases and J by 2 bases, and 17 bases separated the two germline ends. Germline V lookup: CDR1 MNHNS, CDR2 SASEGT. The CDR3 length is 15 residues. CDR3 sequence: CASRVTGVRAYEQYF. In nucleotides, the CDR3 is TGTGCCAGCAGGGTGACAGGTGTGAGAGCCTACGAGCAGTACTTC.

This clonotype was counted ten times or more. This chain uses TRBV6-1 with TRBJ2-5, with 8 positions matching TRBD1. The CDR3 is made up of 14 amino acids. The V and J ends lost 7 bases and 5 bases, in that order; junction bases with no gene match: 9. From germline, CDR1 is MNHNS and CDR2 SASEGT. In DNA, the CDR3 is TGTGCCAGCACCACCTACCGGGACAGGGAGACCCAGTACTTC. Translated, it gives CASTTYRDRETQYF.